This T cell receptor beta chain was documented in a study of cytomegalovirus exposure and HLA in healthy donors (dated by TCRdb to about 2017). A note on the overall study: An earlier analysis of several hundred of the donors reported approximately 300 Gb of sequence data and around 120 million unique TCR beta sequences obtained from 180 million or so T cells. Roughly 320 gigabases of sequencing data and around 85 million unique TCR sequences made up an early release that covered several hundred HLA-typed donors. Of the approximately 400 genotyped donors, approximately 83% fell in the genetic ancestry cluster associated with self-reported Caucasian donors. The study was designed to test whether signatures of past pathogen exposure could be identified by cataloging public T cell receptors. Using immunosequencing, the study profiled T cell repertoires from roughly 650 subjects and related those repertoires to cytomegalovirus serostatus. Along with the roughly 700-subject first cohort, a separate validation cohort of over a hundred different subjects was used. To predict cytomegalovirus infection status, the study brought together high-throughput TCR immunosequencing, statistical association of individual TCRs with disease status, and machine learning. In a later analysis, previously published TCR beta repertoires from some 640 donors were re-analyzed and high-resolution HLA genotyping was added so that TCR occurrence patterns could be studied. Rather than using new phenotypic data, the later analysis identified candidate immune exposures from TCR beta sequences and from how often those sequences occurred across donors. An earlier analysis of approximately 640 of the donors applied high-throughput TCR beta sequencing to assess whether each TCR beta V gene segment acted as functional or pseudogenic. Donor age, sex, ethnicity and CMV serostatus were collected together with the repertoire data. In a later genetic analysis, genome-wide SNP genotypes for about three fifths of the roughly 670 donors were used, and that subset was treated as a discovery cohort. All discovery cohort repertoires had been generated using a single sequencing platform. Class I and class II HLA loci were covered by the typing at four-digit resolution. Typing coverage differed by locus: A, B, C, DRB1 and DQB1 were typed in roughly 620-640 donors, DQA1 in about 500, DPA1 in around 580, and DPB1 in 472. A handful of DR-DQ haplotypes were handled as single units for association and clustering because linkage in the cohort was strong. Among over 350 genotyped donors of the cohort, an average of approximately 250,000 unique TCR beta nucleotide sequences were sequenced per donor, roughly 18% of them non-productive.

CDR1 and CDR2, looked up from the germline V gene, are SNHLY and FYNNEI. The CDR3 runs 17 amino acids, cysteine and phenylalanine included. The read is trimmed to its CDR3 DNA, 51 bases read in frame from base 1. Trimming takes 4 bases off V and 3 bases off J; junction bases not matched to a gene: 10. The cohort consisted of 650 to 700 healthy bone marrow donors. All cohort members were sampled while nominally healthy, although unrecorded immune exposures were likely present. The donor was CMV seropositive and belonged to the group of around 300 seropositive cohort members. A peripheral blood sample was provided by each donor, and peripheral blood mononuclear cells were used for TCR beta sequencing. Genomic DNA extraction from the blood cell samples was performed with the Qiagen DNeasy Blood Extraction Kit. Overall study results and their limits: Most TCR sequences were seen in very few donors, while some public TCRs were found in many individuals. Presence/absence analyses assumed roughly uniform sequencing depth across donors, an assumption that may not hold. A later analysis found that most CMV-associated TCR beta chains appeared HLA-restricted, with HLA associations seemingly driven largely by CMV exposure. Assigning TCR associations to individual alleles was difficult when HLA alleles, especially DR and DQ, strongly co-occurred. An association between a missense DCLRE1C variant and V-gene and J-gene trimming of TCR beta chains was found in a later genetic analysis and replicated in an independent cohort. Correlated functional status among segregating V segments might be attributable to linkage disequilibrium, but an unknown experimental factor could not be ruled out. In an earlier analysis of 500 to 650 of the donors, most TCR beta V segments appeared in productive rearrangements about 90% or about 30% of the time, broadly matching IMGT annotations. In a later genetic analysis, fewer N-insertions in productive TCRs were reported among donors in an Asian-associated ancestry cluster than the roughly 640-donor mean. A few of the identified cytomegalovirus-associated TCR beta chains were confirmed in vitro to be specific for cytomegalovirus antigens. The earlier analysis of a few hundred of the donors excluded seventeen rarely observed V segments, including chromosome 9 orphons, because counts were too low. Because the 87-base-pair reads could not distinguish some IMGT-functional V segments, including TRBV6-2 and TRBV6-3, those segments were excluded. In a later analysis, several top co-occurrence clusters were reported to appear linked to parvovirus B19, influenza, CMV and Epstein-Barr virus. In a later analysis, around 17,000 TCR beta sequences were associated with specific HLA alleles at a false discovery rate of 0.05. A further reported finding was that TCR beta sequences accurately predicted the HLA-A and HLA-B alleles for most subjects in the first cohort. The study gave a list of 150 to 200 TCR beta chains associated with cytomegalovirus. In a later analysis, the rate of TCR association differed among HLA loci, with DRB1 alleles having the most associated TCRs and HLA-C alleles having the fewest. For the cohort, immune exposure information was limited to CMV serostatus. The authors suggested that the approach could potentially be extended to other disease states and immunological phenotypes. The cohort was sequenced for TCR beta chains only, and without alpha or paired-chain data the features that could be detected were limited. Cytomegalovirus status was reported to be diagnosed by the classifier with high specificity and sensitivity in both the original and validation cohorts. A cluster of highly shared sequence variants was judged likely to be a technical artifact of the sequencing pipeline. HLA typing was unavailable for some donors at each locus, so association tests used only the typed subset. In a later analysis, HLA-associated TCR beta chains showed more clonal expansion and lower generation probabilities than non-associated chains that were equally common.

As concerns this clone: This clone's antigen is unknown. No base-level quality is on record; no much larger clone is a single base apart.

The protocol used for the library was the immunoSEQ multiplex PCR assay. For the multiplex PCR, a mixture combining 60 forward primers for TCR Vbeta segments and 13 reverse primers for TCR Jbeta segments was used. The CDR3 region of rearranged TCR beta genes was amplified from genomic DNA with a multiplex PCR assay. The amplified TCR beta libraries were sequenced on the Illumina HiSeq System as 87-base-pair reads. As for the original processing: A later analysis tallied tens of millions of unique TCR beta chains across the 660 or so repertoires, and some 10 million of those chains were shared by two or more donors. A nearest-neighbor algorithm error-corrected the raw reads and collapsed the reads into unique sequences, merging closely related sequences to remove PCR and sequencing errors. Alignment of CDR3 sequences to IMGT reference sequences was used to assign V, D and J gene segments. For a sequence to be retained, a match of at least six nucleotides to both a V gene segment and a J gene segment was required. Rearrangements were called productive when the CDR3 lacked stop codons and stayed in frame with V and J; all others were non-productive. Following IMGT convention, CDR3 was defined as the stretch from the second conserved V-encoded cysteine up to the conserved J-encoded phenylalanine. The earlier analysis of some 600 of the donors excluded sequences that lacked an unambiguous match to a single V gene segment. An earlier analysis of about 600 of the donors called V segments functional above 56.7% productive rearrangements and segregating when the between-donor standard deviation exceeded 5%. A statistical classification framework was built to diagnose cytomegalovirus status from the catalog of TCR beta chain sequences. A later analysis assigned V and J genes by comparing TCR nucleotide sequences with IMGT/GENE-DB human TR gene sequences. Using the TCRdist pipeline, a later analysis assigned CDR3 sequences along with most-parsimonious VDJ recombination scenarios. A later analysis defined each TCR beta chain by its CDR3 amino acid sequence plus V-gene family, and excluded reads lacking a unique V-gene family. In a later analysis, around 600 highly shared, low-generation-probability nucleotide sequences were removed to address suspected cross-contamination and a sequencing artifact. A later analysis calculated a clonal expansion index for each public chain from normalized within-repertoire ranks of inferred template counts. A later analysis computed generation probabilities with a VDJ recombination model fitted to out-of-frame rearrangements, and checked the results against IGoR. In a later analysis, hypergeometric tests were used to score TCR-TCR, TCR-HLA and TCR-CMV co-occurrence, with a repertoire-size bias correction applied to TCR pairs. A later analysis estimated false discovery rates by permuting HLA or CMV assignments 20 times. A later analysis grouped co-occurring TCRs with DBSCAN, adding TCRdist sequence similarity when clustering within HLA-allele-positive subsets. For co-occurrence clustering, repertoires with fewer than 30,000 or more than 120,000 public chains were excluded, along with five repertoires with anomalous nucleotide sharing. TCRdb holds this immuneACCESS table with in-frame rearrangements only. Some clones are missing; in checked studies, unresolved V genes explain under half, and the rest has no known cause. The V and J calls and clone size were taken over from that table, and D and trimming were inferred from the DNA. This sample has fewer than 70,000 clones in its table, and about 74% of those were observed once. Roughly 10% of the sample goes to the ten largest clones.

The V gene is TRBV2 and the J gene is TRBJ2-3; 10 of the junction bases match TRBD1. Input material: PBMCs. The source is a woman in her sixties in good health and CMV-seropositive. CDR3 region: CASSVPLDRGSTDTQYF. The DNA sequence is TGTGCCAGCAGTGTCCCGCTGGACAGGGGGTCGACAGATACGCAGTATTTT.